This entry lists 13 T cell receptor beta chains sequenced from one sample in a study of cytomegalovirus exposure and HLA in healthy donors. It was with 60 Vbeta and 13 Jbeta primers that the PCR ran. Profiled with immunoSEQ multiplex PCR; TCRdb holds only in-frame clones, not every one. This sample has about 82,000 clones; about 9.5% occur once, and the top ten carry over 20%. The sample taken for sequencing was PBMCs. These TCRs come from a man aged 55 to 70 in good health and CMV-seropositive.

This clone has just a few counts. V is TRBV19 and J is TRBJ1-6; TRBD1 aligns across 7 bases. V lost 2 bases to trimming and J lost 9 bases; unmatched junction nucleotides: 4. Germline assignment: CDR1 LNHDA and CDR2 SQIVND (reference sequence). This CDR3 contains 14 residues. The CDR3 protein is CASSIQGGGSPLHF. For the CDR3, the DNA is TGTGCCAGTAGTATACAGGGGGGAGGTTCACCCCTCCACTTT. Filled out from reference TRBV19 and TRBJ1-6, the complete variable domain reads DGGITQSPKYLFRKEGQNVTLSCEQNLNHDAMYWYRQDPGQGLRLIYYSQIVNDFQKGDIAEGYSVSREKKESFPLTVTSAQKNPTAFYLCASSIQGGGSPLHFGNGTRLTVT.

This chain joins TRBV9 and TRBJ2-2; TRBD2 aligns across 8 bases. The CDR3 consists of 12 residues. With 4 bases clipped from V and 7 bases from J, the junction kept 0 bases outside the gene matches. Germline-derived CDR1 and CDR2 are SGDLS and YYNGEE. The CDR3 sequence: CASSSGSGELFF. CDR3 coding DNA: TGTGCCAGCAGCAGCGGGAGCGGGGAGCTGTTTTTT.

Of note for this clone: A far larger clone is just one base off, so this is likely a read error. This chain links TRBV6-6 with TRBJ2-6; perhaps TRBD2 as D (5 bases). CDR1 is MNHNY and CDR2 is SVGAGI in the germline V gene (reference sequence). The CDR3 covers 13 residues. CDR3 in DNA: TGTGCCAGTGAGGGCTCTGGGGACAACGTCCTGACTTTC. Its protein is CASEGSGDNVLTF.

This clone came up a few times. V usage is TRBV9 and J usage is TRBJ2-1, with 14 bases aligning to TRBD2. This CDR3 region has 18 residues. From germline, CDR1 is SGDLS and CDR2 YYNGEE. V shed 4 bases, J shed 2 bases, and the junction held 8 bases outside the gene matches. The CDR3 protein is CASSTGLAGVGTYNEQFF. In nucleotides, the CDR3 is TGTGCCAGCAGCACGGGACTAGCGGGAGTTGGCACCTACAATGAGCAGTTCTTC.

This clone was detected only a few times. The chain couples TRBV28 to TRBJ2-1, with a possible D match to TRBD2 (5 bases). Germline loops: CDR1 MDHEN, CDR2 SYDVKM. The V gene lost 6 bases and the J gene lost 10 bases, with 28 bases spanning the gap. This CDR3 is 17 amino acids long. CDR3: CASRLRLGLDLGREQFF. The CDR3 DNA reads TGTGCCAGCAGATTACGCCTAGGACTCGACTTAGGTAGGGAGCAGTTCTTC.

This clone was seen a handful of times. The V and J genes are TRBV28 and TRBJ2-1, with 10 nucleotides matching TRBD2. With V trimmed by 6 bases and J by 4 bases, 9 bases remained unmatched. CDR3 length equals 16 residues. Germline V lookup: CDR1 MDHEN, CDR2 SYDVKM. The CDR3: CASRPTGTSAYNEQFF. In DNA form, the CDR3 reads TGTGCCAGCAGGCCCACCGGGACTAGCGCTTACAATGAGCAGTTCTTC.

The chain carries TRBV5-4 and TRBJ1-1; D not resolved. The CDR3 spans 16 residues. The germline CDR1 and CDR2 sequences are SGHNT and YYREEE (reference sequence). V shed 0 bases and J shed 0 bases, with 12 bases lying between them. CDR3 residues: CASSLDRDWVNTEAFF. The CDR3 DNA sequence: TGTGCCAGCAGCTTGGATCGGGATTGGGTGAACACTGAAGCTTTCTTT.

In this sample, this clone turned up a few times. V is TRBV6-1 and J is TRBJ2-3; TRBD2 might be the D (6 bases). The CDR3 is 16 amino acids. Germline V gene data show CDR1 as MNHNS and CDR2 as SASEGT. V shed 1 base and J shed 4 bases, with 15 bases lying between them. Here the CDR3 reads CASSEVVGRSADTQYF. The CDR3 nucleotides are TGTGCCAGCAGTGAAGTGGTGGGGAGGTCCGCAGATACGCAGTATTTT.

The rearrangement joins TRBV28 to TRBJ1-2; tentatively, D is TRBD1 (5 bases). The V and J ends lost 8 bases and 4 bases respectively, with 17 bases between them. This CDR3 spans 14 amino acids. CDR1 is MDHEN and CDR2 is SYDVKM in the germline V gene. The CDR3 DNA is TGTGCCAGCGGCCCCTGGGGCAGCGCCTATGGCTACACCTTC. Its protein is CASGPWGSAYGYTF.

The chain carries TRBV30 and TRBJ1-6; 11 bases fit TRBD1. This CDR3 contains 13 residues. CDR1 GTSNPN and CDR2 SVGIG come from the germline V gene (reference sequence). The V gene end was trimmed by 5 bases and the J gene end by 8 bases; junction bases not matched to a gene: 2. CDR3 in amino acids: CAWLGQGDSPLHF. DNA for the CDR3: TGTGCCTGGCTGGGACAGGGGGATTCACCCCTCCACTTT. The entire variable domain, with the rest obtained from reference TRBV30 and TRBJ1-6, is as follows: SQTIHQWPATLVQPVGSPLSLECTVEGTSNPNLYWYRQAAGRGLQLLFYSVGIGQISSEVPQNLSASRPQDRQFILSSKKLLLSDSGFYLCAWLGQGDSPLHFGNGTRLTVT.

A few counts support this clone. J is TRBJ2-1 and V is TRBV11-2; D unresolved. Trimming left V 3 bases short and J 0 bases short, with 6 bases between. Germline lookup yields CDR1 SGHAT and CDR2 FQNNGV. The CDR3 loop spans 14 amino acids. The chain's CDR3 is CASSLSSSYNEQFF. CDR3 in DNA: TGTGCCAGCAGCTTGTCGAGCTCCTACAATGAGCAGTTCTTC.

This clone turned up a few times. The chain joins TRBV2 to TRBJ2-1; 8 bases are shared with TRBD2. CDR1 and CDR2 from the germline V gene are SNHLY and FYNNEI. The CDR3 has 17 residues. V dropped 2 bases and J dropped 4; count of bases not matched to a gene: 10. The CDR3 protein is CASSEPTTGLDYNEQFF. For the CDR3, the DNA is TGTGCCAGCAGTGAACCAACGACGGGACTAGATTACAATGAGCAGTTCTTC. The variable domain in full, completed from reference TRBV2 and TRBJ2-1, reads EPEVTQTPSHQVTQMGQEVILRCVPISNHLYFYWYRQILGQKVEFLVSFYNNEISEKSEIFDDQFSVERPDGSNFTLKIRSTKLEDSAMYFCASSEPTTGLDYNEQFFGPGTRLTVL.

The chain employs TRBV5-1 and TRBJ1-4; possible D gene TRBD1, 6 bases. V dropped 0 bases and J dropped 0 bases, with 12 bases sitting between them. This CDR3 region has 17 residues. Germline-derived CDR1 and CDR2 are SGHRS and YFSETQ. CDR3 sequence (DNA): TGCGCCAGCAGCTTGGATCAGGGGCCGGCAACTAATGAAAAACTGTTTTTT. Residues: CASSLDQGPATNEKLFF.